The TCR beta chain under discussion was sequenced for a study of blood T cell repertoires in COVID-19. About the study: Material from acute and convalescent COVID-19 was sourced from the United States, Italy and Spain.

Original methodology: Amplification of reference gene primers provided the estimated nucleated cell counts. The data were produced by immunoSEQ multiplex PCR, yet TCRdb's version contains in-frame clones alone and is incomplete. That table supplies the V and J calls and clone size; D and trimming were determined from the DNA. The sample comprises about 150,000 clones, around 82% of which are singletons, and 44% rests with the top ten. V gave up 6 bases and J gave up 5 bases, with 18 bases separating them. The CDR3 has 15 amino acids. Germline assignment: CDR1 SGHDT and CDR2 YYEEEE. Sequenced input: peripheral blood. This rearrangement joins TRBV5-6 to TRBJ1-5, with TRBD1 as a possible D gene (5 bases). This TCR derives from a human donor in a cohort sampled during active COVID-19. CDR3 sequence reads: CASTQGRGEYQPQHF. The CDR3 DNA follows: TGTGCCAGCACTCAAGGTCGGGGGGAATATCAGCCCCAGCATTTT.